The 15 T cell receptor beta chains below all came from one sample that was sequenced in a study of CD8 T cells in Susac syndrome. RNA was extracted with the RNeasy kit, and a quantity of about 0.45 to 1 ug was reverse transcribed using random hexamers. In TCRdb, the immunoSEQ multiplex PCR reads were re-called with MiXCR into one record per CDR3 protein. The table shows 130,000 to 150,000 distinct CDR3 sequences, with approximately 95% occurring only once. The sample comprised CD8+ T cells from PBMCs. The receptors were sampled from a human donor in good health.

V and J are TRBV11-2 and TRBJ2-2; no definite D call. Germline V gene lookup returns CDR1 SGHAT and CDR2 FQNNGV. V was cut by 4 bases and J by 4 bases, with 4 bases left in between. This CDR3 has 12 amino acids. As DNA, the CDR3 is TGTGCCAGCAGCTCTGTCACCGGGGAGCTGTTTTTT. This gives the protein CASSSVTGELFF.

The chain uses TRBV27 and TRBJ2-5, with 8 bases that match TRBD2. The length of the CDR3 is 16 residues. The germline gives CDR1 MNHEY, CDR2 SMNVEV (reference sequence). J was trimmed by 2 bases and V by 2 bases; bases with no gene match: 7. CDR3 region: CASSLISGSWQETQYF. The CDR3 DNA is TGTGCCAGCAGTTTAATCAGCGGGAGTTGGCAAGAGACCCAGTACTTC.

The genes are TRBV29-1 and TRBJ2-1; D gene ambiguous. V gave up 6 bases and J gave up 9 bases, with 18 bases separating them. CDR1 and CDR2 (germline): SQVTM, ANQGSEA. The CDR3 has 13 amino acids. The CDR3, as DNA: TGCAGCGTCGCCTTCGCCGAGTTTGCTGAGCAGTTCTTC. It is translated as CSVAFAEFAEQFF.

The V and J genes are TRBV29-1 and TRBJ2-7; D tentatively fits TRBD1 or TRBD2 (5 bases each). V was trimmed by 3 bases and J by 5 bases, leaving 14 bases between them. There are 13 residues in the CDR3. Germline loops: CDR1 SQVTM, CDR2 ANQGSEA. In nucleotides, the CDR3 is TGCAGCGTTGATTGGGGGATGAACCACGAGCAGTACTTC. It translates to CSVDWGMNHEQYF.

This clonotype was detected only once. This CDR3 is CASTDSRQGFLNEQFF. The DNA for the CDR3 is TGTGCCAGCACCGACTCAAGGCAGGGATTTTTAAATGAGCAGTTCTTC. V is TRBV7-9 and J is TRBJ2-1, with TRBD1 as a possible D gene (5 bases). The CDR3 extends over 16 amino acids. V was clipped by 7 bases and J by 7 bases, with 23 bases between them. The V gene's germline CDR1 is SEHNR and CDR2 FQNEAQ (reference sequence).

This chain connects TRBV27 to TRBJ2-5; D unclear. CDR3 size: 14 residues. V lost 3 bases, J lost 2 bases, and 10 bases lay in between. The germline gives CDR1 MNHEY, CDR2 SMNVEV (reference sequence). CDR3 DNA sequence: TGTGCCAGCAGTTTGCACCGCCTTCAAGAGACCCAGTACTTC. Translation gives CASSLHRLQETQYF.

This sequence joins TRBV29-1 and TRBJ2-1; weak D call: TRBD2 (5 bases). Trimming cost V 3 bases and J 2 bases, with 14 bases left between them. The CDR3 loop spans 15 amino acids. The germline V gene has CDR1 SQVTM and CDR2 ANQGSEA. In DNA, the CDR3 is TGCAGCGTTGAGGACCCTAGTAGCGCCTACAATGAGCAGTTCTTC. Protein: CSVEDPSSAYNEQFF.

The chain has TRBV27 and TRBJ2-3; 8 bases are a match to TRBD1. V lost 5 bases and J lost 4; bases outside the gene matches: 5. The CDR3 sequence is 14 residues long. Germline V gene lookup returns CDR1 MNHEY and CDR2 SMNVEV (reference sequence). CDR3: CASSTRTGSDTQYF. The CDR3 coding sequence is TGTGCCAGCAGTACCCGGACAGGGTCAGATACGCAGTATTTT.

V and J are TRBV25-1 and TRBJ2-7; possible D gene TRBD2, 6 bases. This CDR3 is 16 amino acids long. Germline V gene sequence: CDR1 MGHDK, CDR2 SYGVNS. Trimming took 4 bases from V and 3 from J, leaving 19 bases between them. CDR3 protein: CASSGPFGGDSYEQYF. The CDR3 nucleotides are TGTGCCAGCAGTGGCCCTTTCGGGGGTGATAGCTACGAGCAGTACTTC.

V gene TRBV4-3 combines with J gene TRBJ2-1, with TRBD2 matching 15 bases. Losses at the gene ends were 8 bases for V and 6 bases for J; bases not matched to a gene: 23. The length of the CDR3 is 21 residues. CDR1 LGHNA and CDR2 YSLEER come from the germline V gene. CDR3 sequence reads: CASRLVFWTSGRAVEGNEQFF. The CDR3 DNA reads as TGCGCCAGCCGCCTAGTTTTTTGGACTAGCGGGAGGGCCGTCGAGGGCAATGAGCAGTTCTTC.

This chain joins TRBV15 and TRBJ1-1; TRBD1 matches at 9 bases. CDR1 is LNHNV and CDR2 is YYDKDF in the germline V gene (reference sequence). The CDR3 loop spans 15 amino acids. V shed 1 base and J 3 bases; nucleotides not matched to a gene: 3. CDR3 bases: TGTGCCACCAGCAGAGTGAGGACAGGGGACACTGAAGCTTTCTTT. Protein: CATSRVRTGDTEAFF.

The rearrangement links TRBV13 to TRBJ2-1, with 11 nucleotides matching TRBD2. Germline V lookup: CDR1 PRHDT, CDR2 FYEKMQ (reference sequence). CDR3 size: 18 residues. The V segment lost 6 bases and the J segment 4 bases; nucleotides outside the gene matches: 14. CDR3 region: CASSSYSSGTSGYNEQFF. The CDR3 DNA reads TGTGCCAGCAGTTCCTACTCCTCCGGGACTAGCGGTTACAATGAGCAGTTCTTC.

In nucleotides, the CDR3 is TGCGCCAGCAGCTTGGGACTTTCACAGGGTGGCTACACCTTC. It translates to CASSLGLSQGGYTF. V and J are TRBV4-3 and TRBJ1-2, with D possibly TRBD1 on 6 matching bases. This CDR3 region has 14 residues. Germline assignment: CDR1 LGHNA and CDR2 YSLEER. The germline V and J ends were trimmed by 5 bases and 7 bases, with 17 bases remaining between them.

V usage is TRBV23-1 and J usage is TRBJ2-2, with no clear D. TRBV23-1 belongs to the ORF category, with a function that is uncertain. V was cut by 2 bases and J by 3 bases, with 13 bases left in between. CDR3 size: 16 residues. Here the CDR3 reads CASSQGRGTDTGELFF. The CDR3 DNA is TGCGCCAGCAGTCAAGGGCGAGGTACGGACACCGGGGAGCTGTTTTTT.

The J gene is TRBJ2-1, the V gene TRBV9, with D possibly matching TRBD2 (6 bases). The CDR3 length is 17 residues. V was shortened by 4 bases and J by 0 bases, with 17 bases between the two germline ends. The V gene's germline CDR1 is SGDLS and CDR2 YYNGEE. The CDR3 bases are TGTGCCAGCAGCCGGTCACAGGACTATAGCTCCTACAATGAGCAGTTCTTC. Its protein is CASSRSQDYSSYNEQFF.